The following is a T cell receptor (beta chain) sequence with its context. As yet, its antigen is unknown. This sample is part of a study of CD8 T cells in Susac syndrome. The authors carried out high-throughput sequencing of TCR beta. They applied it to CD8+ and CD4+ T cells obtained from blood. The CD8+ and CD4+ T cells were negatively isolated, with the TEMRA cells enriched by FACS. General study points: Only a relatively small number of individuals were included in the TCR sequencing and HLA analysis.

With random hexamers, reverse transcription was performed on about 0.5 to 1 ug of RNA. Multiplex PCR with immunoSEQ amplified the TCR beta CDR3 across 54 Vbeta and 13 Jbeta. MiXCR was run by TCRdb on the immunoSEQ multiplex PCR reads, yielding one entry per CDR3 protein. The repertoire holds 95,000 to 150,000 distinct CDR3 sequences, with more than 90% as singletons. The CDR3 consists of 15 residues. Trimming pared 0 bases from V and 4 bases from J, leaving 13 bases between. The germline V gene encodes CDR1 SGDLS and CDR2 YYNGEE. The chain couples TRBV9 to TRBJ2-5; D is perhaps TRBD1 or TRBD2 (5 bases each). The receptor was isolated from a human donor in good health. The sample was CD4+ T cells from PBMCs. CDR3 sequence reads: CASSVGAYGGETQYF. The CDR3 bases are TGTGCCAGCAGCGTAGGGGCCTATGGGGGAGAGACCCAGTACTTC.